One sample yielded the 29 T cell receptor beta chains listed below, sequenced in a study of blood T cell repertoires in COVID-19. Libraries were prepared by immunoSEQ multiplex PCR; TCRdb keeps only in-frame clonotypes and omits some of them. This sample has approximately 60,000 clones, with more than 60% found just once. Sequencing was done on a sample of peripheral blood. The source is a woman older than 75 with active or convalescent COVID-19.

The chain carries TRBV6-5 and TRBJ1-4; the D gene is possibly TRBD1 (5 bases). Germline V gene sequence: CDR1 MNHEY, CDR2 SVGAGI. Deletions cut 4 bases from V and 3 bases from J, with 9 bases between. The CDR3 extends over 14 amino acids. The CDR3 loop reads CASSSGPANEKLFF. CDR3 nucleotide sequence: TGTGCCAGCAGTTCAGGGCCGGCTAATGAAAAACTGTTTTTT.

This chain connects TRBV12-3 or TRBV12-4 to TRBJ2-7; possible D gene TRBD1, 6 bases. CDR3 size: 12 residues. Trimming cost V 5 bases and J 6 bases, with 11 bases left between them. The CDR3 here is CASSPQGTEQYF. Written as DNA, the CDR3 is TGTGCCAGCAGTCCCCAGGGGACCGAGCAGTACTTC.

The chain is built from TRBV19 and TRBJ1-2; 10 positions match TRBD1. The CDR3 covers 15 residues. Germline CDR1 reads LNHDA; CDR2 reads SQIVND (reference sequence). V lost 6 bases to trimming and J lost 2 bases; unmatched junction nucleotides: 6. The CDR3 loop is CASRQTGGGNYGYTF. The CDR3 bases are TGTGCCAGTAGACAGACAGGGGGCGGCAACTATGGCTACACCTTC.

The chain couples TRBV30 to TRBJ2-4; D may be TRBD2 (5 bases). With 1 base removed from V and 9 bases from J, the gap between germline ends came to 16 bases. Germline CDR1 and CDR2: GTSNPN and SVGIG (reference sequence). There are 14 residues in the CDR3. This CDR3 is CAWSAREGSGIQYF. CDR3 DNA sequence: TGTGCCTGGAGTGCGAGGGAAGGGTCAGGCATTCAGTACTTC.

The chain has TRBV27 and TRBJ2-1; a weak D match, TRBD2 (6 bases). Germline CDR1 is MNHEY and CDR2 is SMNVEV (reference sequence). Trimming left V 5 bases short and J 6 bases short, with 11 bases between. This CDR3 is 13 amino acids long. The CDR3: CASSAGRFNEQFF. The CDR3 coding sequence is TGTGCCAGCAGTGCGGGACGGTTCAATGAGCAGTTCTTC.

The chain carries TRBV27 and TRBJ1-2; 7 bases line up with TRBD1. Germline V CDR1 and CDR2: MNHEY, SMNVEV (reference sequence). With V trimmed by 8 bases and J by 0 bases, 12 bases remained unmatched. The CDR3 is 16 amino acids. CDR3 residues: CASLKDRVGANYGYTF. DNA of the CDR3: TGTGCCAGCTTGAAAGACAGGGTCGGCGCTAACTATGGCTACACCTTC.

J is TRBJ1-1 and V is TRBV5-1, with D perhaps TRBD1 (5 bases). Germline V gene sequence: CDR1 SGHRS, CDR2 YFSETQ. V was trimmed by 5 bases and J by 7 bases, leaving 9 bases between them. This CDR3 is built from 11 residues. CDR3 sequence reads: CASRDQGEAFF. The DNA of the CDR3 is TGCGCCAGCAGAGATCAGGGTGAAGCTTTCTTT.

The chain is built from TRBV6-6 and TRBJ2-5; 7 nucleotides match TRBD2. The CDR3 runs to 15 residues. The germline V gene encodes CDR1 MNHNY and CDR2 SVGAGI (reference sequence). V shed 5 bases and J 3 bases; nucleotides not matched to a gene: 9. The CDR3 nucleotides read TGTGCCAGCAGTGGGGCCCGCGGGACTAAAGAGACCCAGTACTTC. Translating it yields CASSGARGTKETQYF.

The chain joins TRBV9 to TRBJ2-1; D is possibly TRBD2 (6 bases). This CDR3 has 14 residues. V dropped 0 bases and J dropped 2 bases, with 6 bases sitting between them. Germline CDR1 and CDR2: SGDLS and YYNGEE. The CDR3 nucleotides are TGTGCCAGCAGCGTAGGACTAGCCTACAATGAGCAGTTCTTC. Its protein product is CASSVGLAYNEQFF.

This chain connects TRBV19 to TRBJ1-2; a weak D match, TRBD1 (5 bases). CDR3 length equals 14 residues. V dropped 7 bases and J dropped 2 bases, with 14 bases sitting between them. Germline V gene sequence: CDR1 LNHDA, CDR2 SQIVND (reference sequence). This chain's CDR3 is CASKLGGTNYGYTF. DNA for the CDR3: TGTGCCAGTAAACTCGGGGGGACGAACTATGGCTACACCTTC.

Only a few counts were recorded for this clone. The same CDR3 arises from other DNA sequences in this sample as well. This sequence joins TRBV4-1 and TRBJ2-2; TRBD1 matches at 8 bases. The V gene end was trimmed by 0 bases and the J gene end by 1 base; junction bases not matched to a gene: 7. CDR3 length equals 18 residues. Germline V gene data show CDR1 as MGHRA and CDR2 as YSYEKL. The CDR3 nucleotides read TGCGCCAGCAGCCAAGAGGGACAGGCCTTTCTGAACACCGGGGAGCTGTTTTTT. It encodes CASSQEGQAFLNTGELFF.

The V gene is TRBV14, the J gene TRBJ1-4; D possibly corresponds to TRBD1 (6 bases). Trimming took 6 bases from V and 0 from J, leaving 8 bases between them. The CDR3 contains 14 residues. The germline V gene has CDR1 SGHDN and CDR2 FVKESK. The CDR3: CASRRGPTNEKLFF. The CDR3 nucleotides are TGTGCCAGCAGGCGGGGGCCAACTAATGAAAAACTGTTTTTT.

This clone turned up a few times. This rearrangement joins TRBV2 to TRBJ1-5; D unclear. V lost 8 bases and J 6 bases, leaving 11 bases between the germline ends. Germline loops: CDR1 SNHLY, CDR2 FYNNEI. This CDR3 is built from 12 residues. CDR3 amino acids: CASATGSQPQHF. The CDR3 nucleotides are TGTGCCAGCGCGACGGGGTCTCAGCCCCAGCATTTT. The full variable domain, in which reference TRBV2 and TRBJ1-5 provide the parts outside the CDR3, is EPEVTQTPSHQVTQMGQEVILRCVPISNHLYFYWYRQILGQKVEFLVSFYNNEISEKSEIFDDQFSVERPDGSNFTLKIRSTKLEDSAMYFCASATGSQPQHFGDGTRLSIL.

The chain has TRBV7-2 and TRBJ2-5; D perhaps matches TRBD2 (5 bases). Per germline, CDR1 SGHTA and CDR2 FQGNSA. The CDR3 spans 14 residues. V lost 5 bases, J lost 2 bases, and 12 bases lay in between. DNA of the CDR3: TGTGCCAGCAGCGCCTACGGGATTCAAGAGACCCAGTACTTC. Translated, it gives CASSAYGIQETQYF.

The CDR3 DNA sequence: TGTGCCATCAGTGGACTAGGAGTAACCGGGGAGCTGTTTTTT. This encodes CAISGLGVTGELFF. This sequence joins TRBV10-3 and TRBJ2-2; TRBD2 is a possible D gene (6 bases). Looked up from germline, CDR1 is ENHRY and CDR2 is SYGVKD. The length of the CDR3 is 14 residues. The germline V and J ends were trimmed by 4 bases and 5 bases, with 11 bases remaining between them.

This clone was counted once. The chain has TRBV5-1 and TRBJ1-2; D perhaps matches TRBD1 (5 bases). The V end was cut by 3 bases, the J end by 5 bases, with 8 bases between. Germline V gene data show CDR1 as SGHRS and CDR2 as YFSETQ. The CDR3 extends over 12 amino acids. CDR3 nucleotides: TGCGCCAGCAGCTCTGACAGATATGGCTACACCTTC. As protein: CASSSDRYGYTF.

V is TRBV4-1 and J is TRBJ1-1; 9 nucleotides align to TRBD1. The germline gives CDR1 MGHRA, CDR2 YSYEKL. The CDR3 length is 17 residues. J gave up 3 bases and V 4 bases, and 12 bases lay outside the gene matches. CDR3 loop: CASSRKWTGEGDTEAFF. The CDR3 region has the DNA TGCGCCAGCAGCCGCAAATGGACAGGGGAGGGAGACACTGAAGCTTTCTTT.

The V call is TRBV7-9, the J call TRBJ1-2; weak D call: TRBD1 (6 bases). The CDR3 contains 13 residues. Germline V lookup: CDR1 SEHNR, CDR2 FQNEAQ (reference sequence). The V end was cut by 3 bases, the J end by 2 bases, with 7 bases between. The CDR3 DNA is TGTGCCAGCAGCTTCACAGGGAACTATGGCTACACCTTC. Amino acids: CASSFTGNYGYTF.

V is TRBV19 and J is TRBJ2-3; D unclear. The CDR3 totals 14 residues. The V gene's germline CDR1 is LNHDA and CDR2 SQIVND (reference sequence). Trimming cost V 7 bases and J 2 bases, with 13 bases left between them. CDR3 coding DNA: TGTGCCAGTAAGTCTGGAGTGGCCACAGATACGCAGTATTTT. Translating gives CASKSGVATDTQYF.

The chain couples TRBV7-2 to TRBJ1-5; no firm D call. This CDR3 contains 13 residues. Looked up from germline, CDR1 is SGHTA and CDR2 is FQGNSA. V shed 6 bases and J shed 5 bases, with 11 bases lying between them. CDR3 in DNA: TGTGCCAGCAGTAAAAGGCGGGATCAGCCCCAGCATTTT. Residues: CASSKRRDQPQHF.

This clone was detected a few times. The chain recombines TRBV5-4 with TRBJ2-5; D may be TRBD1 (6 bases). V was shortened by 4 bases and J by 2 bases, with 12 bases between the two germline ends. Looked up from germline, CDR1 is SGHNT and CDR2 is YYREEE (reference sequence). CDR3 size: 14 residues. As DNA, the CDR3 is TGTGCCAGCAGCCCCCAGGGGTATCAAGAGACCCAGTACTTC. This codes for CASSPQGYQETQYF.

V usage is TRBV1 and J usage is TRBJ1-5; TRBD1 was called by the table and not checked on the DNA. TRBV1 has pseudogene status. The CDR3 runs to 14 residues. CDR3 in amino acids: CTSSLLDTDQPQHF. CDR3 nucleotide sequence: TGCACCAGCAGCCTTTTGGACACCGATCAGCCCCAGCATTTT.

This chain uses TRBV19 with TRBJ2-7; 7 positions match TRBD1. V gave up 6 bases and J gave up 0 bases; unmatched junction bases: 5. Germline V gives CDR1 LNHDA, CDR2 SQIVND (reference sequence). CDR3 length: 14 amino acids. The CDR3 DNA is TGTGCCAGTAGCCAGACAGGGAGCTCCTACGAGCAGTACTTC. Amino acid sequence: CASSQTGSSYEQYF.

J is TRBJ2-1 and V is TRBV11-2; TRBD1 agrees at 12 bases. Germline V lookup: CDR1 SGHAT, CDR2 FQNNGV. J gave up 9 bases and V 4 bases, and 7 bases lay outside the gene matches. This CDR3 spans 15 amino acids. Here the CDR3 DNA reads TGTGCCAGCAGCTCTCCGGGACAGGGGGCGCCTGAGCAGTTCTTC. It yields the protein CASSSPGQGAPEQFF.

The V and J genes are TRBV10-3 and TRBJ1-1; no clear D. V shed 11 bases and J shed 3 bases, with 16 bases lying between them. The CDR3 sequence is 13 residues long. CDR1 ENHRY and CDR2 SYGVKD come from the germline V gene. CDR3 region: CAARRDLYTEAFF. The CDR3 DNA sequence: TGTGCCGCAAGGAGGGATTTATACACTGAAGCTTTCTTT.

The chain couples TRBV7-8 to TRBJ2-1; D unclear. Germline assignment: CDR1 SGHVS and CDR2 FQNEAQ. The length of the CDR3 is 14 residues. The ends were cut back, 2 bases at V and 3 bases at J, with 8 bases in the middle. The CDR3 DNA is TGTGCCAGCAGCTTAAGTTTAGTCTACAATGAGCAGTTCTTC. It yields the protein CASSLSLVYNEQFF.

This chain joins TRBV29-1 and TRBJ2-3; 9 bases map to TRBD2. The CDR3 has 16 amino acids. Germline trimming cut 2 bases from V and 2 bases from J; bases unmatched to any gene: 8. In germline, CDR1 is SQVTM, CDR2 ANQGSEA. DNA of the CDR3: TGCAGCGTTGAACTTTTGACTAGCGGATTCACAGATACGCAGTATTTT. Its protein product is CSVELLTSGFTDTQYF.

This clone came up many times. The chain uses TRBV21-1 and TRBJ1-5; the table's TRBD1 call for D was not verified on the DNA. TRBV21-1 is given as a pseudogene. This CDR3 spans 18 amino acids. CDR3 nucleotide sequence: TGTGCCAGCAGCAAAGTGGGTAGGGGGCTGGAGAGCAATCAGCCCCAGCATTTT. Encoded protein: CASSKVGRGLESNQPQHF.

This clone was observed a single time. The sample holds other DNA sequences that translate to the same CDR3. The chain links TRBV5-1 to TRBJ1-4; weak D call: TRBD1 (5 bases). The germline gives CDR1 SGHRS, CDR2 YFSETQ. V lost 3 bases to trimming and J lost 0 bases, with 9 bases between them. This CDR3 is built from 15 residues. In DNA, the CDR3 is TGCGCCAGCAGCTCCGGGGGTGCAACTAATGAAAAACTGTTTTTT. It yields the protein CASSSGGATNEKLFF.